A selection of T cell receptor beta chains follows, all from one sample in a study of blood T cell repertoires in COVID-19. The repertoire was sequenced with immunoSEQ multiplex PCR; TCRdb's copy has only in-frame clones and lacks some. The sample consists of 150,000 to 200,000 clones, roughly 83% of them appearing once. Sequencing input: PBMCs or T cells enriched from blood (not recorded which). These receptors came from a man between 65 and 85 years old who had been exposed to COVID-19. CDR3s include the opening cysteine and the closing phenylalanine or tryptophan. Each record gives: clone size, J gene, V gene, D gene, CDR3 protein. A D gene is named only where the DNA matches it firmly. A clone size is listed for some rows: how often the clone was seen (once, few, many), or a class if it is expanded.

size: once
J: TRBJ2-3
V: TRBV5-1
D: NA
CDR3: CASSSAGDTQYF

size: NA
J: TRBJ1-1
V: TRBV6-6
D: TRBD1
CDR3: CASSPTDRGRAGTEAFF

size: once
J: TRBJ2-7
V: TRBV3-1/TRBV3-2
D: NA
CDR3: CASSQGQVYEQYF

size: NA
J: TRBJ2-3
V: TRBV29-1
D: NA
CDR3: CSVEVGSGATDTQYF

size: NA
J: TRBJ2-2
V: TRBV5-1
D: NA
CDR3: CASSPGQATGELFF

size: NA
J: TRBJ2-2
V: TRBV3-1/TRBV3-2
D: NA
CDR3: CASSPHLRVNTGELFF

size: NA
J: TRBJ1-4
V: TRBV27
D: NA
CDR3: CASRNLMGSNEKLFF

size: NA
J: TRBJ1-1
V: TRBV10-3
D: NA
CDR3: CAIRAGDLTEAFF

size: NA
J: TRBJ1-6
V: TRBV2
D: TRBD1
CDR3: CASSYGTDNSPLHF

size: once
J: TRBJ1-1
V: TRBV5-1
D: NA
CDR3: CASSPQGLNTEAFF

size: NA
J: TRBJ2-1
V: TRBV5-1
D: TRBD2
CDR3: CASSGSGSAYNEQFF

size: NA
J: TRBJ2-3
V: TRBV5-1
D: NA
CDR3: CASSLALGDTQYF

size: NA
J: TRBJ2-7
V: TRBV28
D: TRBD2
CDR3: CASRPGTSGSEQYF

size: NA
J: TRBJ2-3
V: TRBV10-1
D: TRBD1
CDR3: CASSPNRGRSTDTQYF

size: NA
J: TRBJ1-2
V: TRBV25-1
D: NA
CDR3: CFGRRINYGYTF

size: NA
J: TRBJ2-7
V: TRBV28
D: NA
CDR3: CASSLTGRSSYEQYF

size: NA
J: TRBJ1-1
V: TRBV5-6
D: NA
CDR3: CASSDSLYTNTEAFF

size: NA
J: TRBJ1-1
V: TRBV19
D: NA
CDR3: CASTETGLNTEAFF

size: NA
J: TRBJ2-3
V: TRBV28
D: NA
CDR3: CASSLSGSTDTQYF

size: NA
J: TRBJ1-2
V: TRBV19
D: NA
CDR3: CASRRWNLDRTNYGYTF

size: NA
J: TRBJ1-5
V: TRBV16
D: NA
CDR3: CASSQGQPLRPQHF

size: NA
J: TRBJ2-1
V: TRBV5-1
D: NA
CDR3: CASSPSSYNEQFF

size: medium-sized
J: TRBJ1-1
V: TRBV4-3
D: NA
CDR3: CASSQDFGGAEAFF

size: NA
J: TRBJ2-7
V: TRBV19
D: NA
CDR3: CASSQEVWHEQYF

size: NA
J: TRBJ2-5
V: TRBV6-2/TRBV6-3
D: TRBD1
CDR3: CASSYSKGAQETQYF

size: NA
J: TRBJ1-2
V: TRBV28
D: TRBD1
CDR3: CASSTLTGGADYYGYTF

size: once
J: TRBJ2-2
V: TRBV9
D: TRBD1
CDR3: CASSGGQGRTGELFF